These 2 T cell receptor beta chains originate from one sample sequenced in a study of cytomegalovirus exposure and HLA in healthy donors (dated 2017 in TCRdb). Library prep was done by the immunoSEQ multiplex PCR assay. The multiplex PCR relied on a mix of 60 forward primers for TCR Vbeta segments and 13 reverse primers for TCR Jbeta segments. Imported from immuneACCESS, the table was reduced by TCRdb to in-frame sequences with V and J called. These copies leave out some clones; in studies compared against another copy, an unresolved V gene accounts for under half, and the cause of the remainder is not known. The sample's records list approximately 140,000 clones. The ten most abundant clones make up around 1.7% of the sample. Sequences were obtained from PBMCs. The receptors stem from a woman aged 50 to 60 in good health and CMV-seronegative.

This rearrangement joins TRBV19 to TRBJ1-1, with 10 bases fitting TRBD1. The length of the CDR3 is 16 residues. Trimming removed 5 bases from V and 3 bases from J; junction bases left unmatched: 9. CDR1 and CDR2 (germline): LNHDA, SQIVND (reference sequence). In nucleotides, the CDR3 is TGTGCCAGTAGTCGTCGGGACAGGGGTCTCTACACTGAAGCTTTCTTT. Protein: CASSRRDRGLYTEAFF.

The genes are TRBV28 and TRBJ2-7; unclear D gene. The CDR3 extends over 13 amino acids. V dropped 5 bases and J dropped 3 bases, with 11 bases sitting between them. CDR1 and CDR2 (germline): MDHEN, SYDVKM. Here the CDR3 reads CASSVNTVYEQYF. DNA of the CDR3: TGTGCCAGCAGTGTCAACACAGTCTACGAGCAGTACTTC.